This section outlines one T cell receptor beta chain sequence together with its context. Its antigen is currently not known. No much larger clone exists at a distance of one base, and base qualities are not known. The method behind the library was the immunoSEQ multiplex PCR assay. For the multiplex PCR, a mixture combining 60 forward primers for TCR Vbeta segments and 13 reverse primers for TCR Jbeta segments was used. The CDR3 region of rearranged TCR beta genes was amplified from genomic DNA with a multiplex PCR assay. Amplified TCR beta libraries were sequenced as 87-base-pair reads on the Illumina HiSeq System. The original methods were these. Across the roughly 640 repertoires, a later analysis counted tens of millions of unique TCR beta chains, roughly 11 million of which were shared by at least two donors. Raw reads were error-corrected and collapsed into unique sequences with a nearest-neighbor algorithm that merged closely related sequences to remove PCR and sequencing errors. CDR3 sequences were aligned to IMGT reference sequences to assign V, D and J gene segments. For a sequence to be retained, a match of at least six nucleotides to both a V gene segment and a J gene segment was required. A rearrangement counted as productive if the CDR3 had no stop codons and remained in frame with V and J, and every other rearrangement counted as non-productive. Following IMGT convention, CDR3 was defined as the stretch from the second conserved V-encoded cysteine to the conserved J-encoded phenylalanine. The earlier analysis of some 540 of the donors excluded any sequence lacking an unambiguous match to a single V gene segment. An earlier analysis of approximately 590 of the donors called V segments functional above 56.7% productive rearrangements and segregating when the between-donor standard deviation exceeded 5%. A statistical classification framework was developed to diagnose cytomegalovirus status using the catalog of TCR beta chain sequences. V and J gene assignment, in a later analysis, came from comparing TCR nucleotide sequences with IMGT/GENE-DB human TR gene sequences. Using the TCRdist pipeline, a later analysis assigned CDR3 sequences along with most-parsimonious VDJ recombination scenarios. In a later analysis, every TCR beta chain was defined by the combination of its CDR3 amino acid sequence and its V-gene family, and reads without a unique V-gene family were dropped. In a later analysis, around 650 highly shared, low-generation-probability nucleotide sequences were removed to address suspected cross-contamination and a sequencing artifact. In a later analysis, a clonal expansion index was calculated for each public chain from normalized within-repertoire ranks of inferred template counts. In a later analysis, generation probabilities were computed with a VDJ recombination model fitted to out-of-frame rearrangements, and the resulting probabilities were checked against IGoR. Hypergeometric tests were used in a later analysis to score TCR-TCR, TCR-HLA and TCR-CMV co-occurrence, with a repertoire-size bias correction applied to the TCR pairs. To estimate false discovery rates, a later analysis permuted the HLA or CMV assignments 20 times. In a later analysis, co-occurring TCRs were grouped with DBSCAN, and TCRdist sequence similarity was added when clustering was performed within HLA-allele-positive subsets. Repertoires with fewer than 30,000 or more than 120,000 public chains were left out of co-occurrence clustering, as were four to six repertoires with anomalous nucleotide sharing. The source is immuneACCESS, and TCRdb retained only in-frame sequences with V and J called. Part of the clones is not carried over; for the studies checked, unresolved V genes explain less than half of this, and the remainder is unexplained. V, J and clone size are those of that table, while D and trimming were read from the DNA. Within this sample are over 75,000 clones, with about 80% of them counted one time only. Of the sample, less than 3.5% falls within the top ten clones.

This entry belongs to a study of cytomegalovirus exposure and HLA in healthy donors (dated by TCRdb to the late 2010s). Regarding the research as a whole: According to an earlier analysis of a few hundred of the donors, some 180 million T cells yielded roughly 110 million unique TCR beta sequences and around 280 Gb of sequence data. A later genetic analysis took genome-wide SNP genotypes for about three fifths of the roughly 700 donors and used that subset as a discovery cohort. About 310 gigabases of sequencing data and tens of millions of unique TCR sequences were included in an early release covering 500 to 750 HLA-typed donors. The study used immunosequencing to profile the T cell repertoires of several hundred subjects and linked those repertoires to cytomegalovirus serostatus. To study patterns of TCR occurrence, a later analysis re-analyzed previously published TCR beta repertoires from around 660 donors and added high-resolution HLA genotyping. HLA typing covered class I and class II loci at four-digit resolution. In addition to the first cohort of 650 to 800 subjects, a separate validation cohort of 120 different subjects was used. The aim of the study was to test whether cataloging public T cell receptors could identify signatures of past pathogen exposure. Across approximately 400 genotyped donors of the cohort, an average of about 240,000 unique TCR beta nucleotide sequences per donor were sequenced, and roughly 17% of those sequences were non-productive. Because of strong linkage in the cohort, five DR-DQ haplotypes were treated as single units for association and clustering. Donor age, sex, ethnicity and CMV serostatus were collected together with the repertoire data. The study combined high-throughput TCR immunosequencing, statistical association of individual TCRs with disease status, and machine learning to predict cytomegalovirus infection status. The genetic ancestry cluster associated with self-reported Caucasian donors included about 81% of the roughly 380 genotyped donors. All discovery cohort repertoires had been generated using a single sequencing platform. To decide whether each TCR beta V gene segment behaved as functional or pseudogenic, an earlier analysis of approximately 600 of the donors relied on high-throughput TCR beta sequencing. The number of typed donors differed by locus: about 629-630 for A, B, C, DRB1 and DQB1; 522 for DQA1; over 600 for DPA1; and around 470 for DPB1. Rather than drawing on any new phenotypic data, the later analysis identified candidate immune exposures from TCR beta sequences and the way those sequences occurred across donors. Here is what the overall study found, with its caveats: Most TCR sequences were observed very rarely across donors, whereas some public TCRs were present in many individuals. The classifier was reported to diagnose cytomegalovirus status with high specificity and sensitivity in both the original and validation cohorts. When HLA alleles, especially DR and DQ, strongly co-occurred, attributing TCR associations to individual alleles was difficult. A later analysis reported that several top co-occurrence clusters appeared linked to parvovirus B19, influenza, CMV and Epstein-Barr virus. The cohort was sequenced for TCR beta chains only, and without alpha or paired-chain data the features that could be detected were limited. A later analysis found that HLA-associated TCR beta chains were more clonally expanded and had lower generation probabilities than equally common non-associated chains. A further reported finding was that TCR beta sequences accurately predicted the HLA-A and HLA-B alleles for most subjects in the first cohort. Because counts were too low, fewer than 20 rarely observed V segments, including chromosome 9 orphons, were excluded from the earlier analysis of under 650 of the donors. A few of the identified cytomegalovirus-associated TCR beta chains were confirmed in vitro to be specific for cytomegalovirus antigens. Correlated functional status among segregating V segments might reflect linkage disequilibrium, but an unknown experimental factor could not be ruled out. In a later analysis, the rate of TCR association differed among HLA loci, with DRB1 alleles having the most associated TCRs and HLA-C alleles having the fewest. A total of some 180 TCR beta chains were listed by the study as associated with cytomegalovirus. At a false discovery rate of 0.05, a later analysis linked about 17,000 TCR beta sequences to specific HLA alleles. In a later genetic analysis, fewer N-insertions in productive TCRs were reported among donors in an Asian-associated ancestry cluster than the roughly 640-donor mean. The 87-base-pair reads could not distinguish some IMGT-functional V segments, including TRBV6-2 and TRBV6-3, so those segments were excluded. A cluster of highly shared sequence variants was judged likely to represent a technical artifact of the sequencing pipeline. Immune exposure information for the cohort was limited to CMV serostatus. Because HLA typing was unavailable for some donors at each locus, only the typed subset was used in association tests. A later genetic analysis associated a missense DCLRE1C variant with V-gene and J-gene trimming of TCR beta chains, and an independent cohort replicated the association. The authors suggested that the approach could potentially be extended to other disease states and immunological phenotypes. In a later analysis, most CMV-associated TCR beta chains were found to appear HLA-restricted, with HLA associations seemingly driven largely by CMV exposure. In an earlier analysis of approximately 590 of the donors, most TCR beta V segments appeared in productive rearrangements about 87% or about 30% of the time, broadly matching IMGT annotations. Sequencing depth was assumed to be roughly uniform across donors in the presence/absence analyses, though that assumption may not hold.

Taken from the germline V gene, the CDR1 and CDR2 loops are SNHLY and FYNNEI. Its CDR3 holds 10 amino acids, cysteine through phenylalanine. Only the CDR3 part of the read is kept: 30 bases, read in frame from the first base. The trim is 6 bases for V and 11 bases for J, with a gap of 10 bases between the germline ends. The cohort was made up of 500 to 850 healthy bone marrow donors. At the time of sampling, every cohort member was nominally healthy, though immune exposures that went unrecorded were likely present. The donor was CMV seropositive and belonged to the group of over 250 seropositive cohort members. Each donor provided a peripheral blood sample, and peripheral blood mononuclear cells were used for TCR beta sequencing. Genomic DNA was extracted from the blood cell samples with the Qiagen DNeasy Blood Extraction Kit.

The sample was PBMCs. This receptor was taken from a male donor in good health and CMV-seropositive. The chain joins TRBV2 to TRBJ1-1; TRBD1 might be the D gene, on 6 matching bases. The DNA is TGTGCCAGCAGCGGGGGGCGGGCTTTCTTT. Its translation is CASSGGRAFF.